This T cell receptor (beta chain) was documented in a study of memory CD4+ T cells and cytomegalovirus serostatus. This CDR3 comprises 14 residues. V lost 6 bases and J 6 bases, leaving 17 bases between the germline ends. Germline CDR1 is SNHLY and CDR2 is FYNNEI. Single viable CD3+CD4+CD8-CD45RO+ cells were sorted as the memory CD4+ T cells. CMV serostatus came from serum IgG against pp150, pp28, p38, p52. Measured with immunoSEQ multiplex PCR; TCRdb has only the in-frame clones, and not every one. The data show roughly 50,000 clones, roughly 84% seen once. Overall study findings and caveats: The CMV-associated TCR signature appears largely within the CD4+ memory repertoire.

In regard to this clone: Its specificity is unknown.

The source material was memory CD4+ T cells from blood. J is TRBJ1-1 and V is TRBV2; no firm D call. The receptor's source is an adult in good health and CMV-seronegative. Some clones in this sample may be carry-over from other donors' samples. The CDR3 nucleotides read TGTGCCAGCAGCCTTATGACCGCGGGCGCTGAAGCTTTCTTT. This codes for CASSLMTAGAEAFF.